This T cell receptor beta chain was documented in a study of control samples from healthy donors and cancer patients. Sequencing was performed with immunoSEQ multiplex PCR; in TCRdb, only in-frame clones are kept and a portion is missing. The listing contains approximately 190,000 clones. Trimming took off 5 bases at V and 8 bases at J, with 12 bases between the two ends. The CDR3 runs 12 residues. Germline V gene sequence: CDR1 SGHTA, CDR2 FQGNSA. The chain employs TRBV7-2 and TRBJ1-2, with a tentative D call TRBD1 (6 bases). This clonotype was sampled from a woman aged 25-40 years in good health. Sequenced material: blood. The CDR3: CASSVRGRGYTF. DNA for the CDR3: TGTGCCAGCAGCGTCAGGGGTAGGGGCTACACCTTC.